The present T cell receptor (beta chain) was sequenced within a study of CD8+CD57+ T cells in acquired aplastic anemia. The CDR3 extends over 17 amino acids. Germline V gene lookup returns CDR1 SGHTA and CDR2 FQGNSA. V lost 0 bases, J lost 2 bases, and 9 bases stayed unmatched. The study's findings and limits: There were 25 to 35 CD8+ CDR3 sequences that occurred in both patients and controls.

TCR beta VDJ and CDR3 profiles were obtained from a genomic DNA template. TCRdb called the reads again in MiXCR, with one record for every CDR3 protein. The sample includes around 430,000 distinct CDR3 sequences, about a third of them seen just once. Sequencing was done on patients that had shown CD8+CD57+ cell expansion by flow cytometry. Diagnosis of severe acquired aplastic anemia applied to all patients. No patient had been given any therapy when blood was sampled. Of note for this clonotype: Its specificity is not known.

The V gene is TRBV7-2, the J gene TRBJ2-5, with 7 positions matching TRBD2. The source is a human donor with aplastic anemia. The sequencing input was sorted CD4+, CD8+, or CD8+CD57+ T cells (not recorded which) from PBMCs. The DNA of the CDR3 is TGTGCCAGCAGCTTAGCACCCTGGGGGGGAATGCAAGAGACCCAGTACTTC. It specifies CASSLAPWGGMQETQYF.